This record looks at one T cell receptor beta chain sequence and its context. The CDR3 covers 12 residues. Germline V gives CDR1 SGHRS, CDR2 YFSETQ. Trimming removed 3 bases from V and 5 bases from J, with 9 bases in between. TCRdb re-called the PCR reads via MiXCR. This table holds about 5,500 clones, 25% to 30% found once. This record comes from a study of metastatic and nonmetastatic thyroid tumors. No patient received treatment before thyroid surgery. Material for sequencing was adjacent normal tissue. This clonotype was sampled from a female donor with papillary thyroid cancer or a benign thyroid nodule (not recorded which). Some clones in this sample may be carry-over from other donors' samples. V and J are TRBV5-1 and TRBJ2-7; D unclear. CDR3 residues: CASSSSSDEQYF. DNA of the CDR3: TGCGCCAGCAGCTCGTCCAGCGACGAGCAGTACTTC.